This TCR beta chain is drawn from a study of regulatory T cells in long-lasting Graves disease. As for time point: newly diagnosed GD, antithyroid drugs for less than 3 months. Construction of the TCR library relied on RNA isolated from PBMCs. There are 16 residues in the CDR3. Germline V gene lookup returns CDR1 SGHKS and CDR2 YYEKEE (reference sequence). Trimming removed 0 bases from V and 4 bases from J; junction bases left unmatched: 2. Construction of the TCR beta libraries employed iRepertoire HTBI primers in conjunction with Arm-PCR of CDR3 regions. Original processing notes: Sample data revealed fewer than 70 TRBV and over 12 TRBJ segments. Using its own MiXCR run on the multiplex PCR reads, TCRdb lists one record per CDR3 protein. The V and J calls come from TCRdb's annotation, not from the publication. The sample lists roughly 530,000 distinct CDR3 sequences; about 15% were seen once. These data were also filed under a second study, of T cells in Graves' hyperthyroidism and ophthalmopathy. As reported in that work: The HTBI primer set was used in a first-round RT-PCR of the TCR CDR3.

This clonotype was sampled from a woman aged 35-65 years with Graves disease. The genes are TRBV5-5 and TRBJ2-2; 11 bases map to TRBD1. The specimen was peripheral blood mononuclear cells (PBMCs), collected at new diagnosis, from a patient treated with antithyroid drugs. The DNA for the CDR3 is TGTGCCAGCAGCTTGGTCGGGACAGGGGGCACCGGGGAGCTGTTTTTT. Its translation is CASSLVGTGGTGELFF.